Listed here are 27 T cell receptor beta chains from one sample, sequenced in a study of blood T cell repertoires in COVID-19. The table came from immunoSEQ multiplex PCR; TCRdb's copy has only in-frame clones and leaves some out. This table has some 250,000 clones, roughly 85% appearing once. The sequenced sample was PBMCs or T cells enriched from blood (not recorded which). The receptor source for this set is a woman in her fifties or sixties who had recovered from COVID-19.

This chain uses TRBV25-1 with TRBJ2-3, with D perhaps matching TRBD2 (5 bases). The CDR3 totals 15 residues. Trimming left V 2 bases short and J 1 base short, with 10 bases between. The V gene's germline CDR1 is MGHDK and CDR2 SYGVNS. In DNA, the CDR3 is TGTGCCAGCAGTGAAGCGGGCCGAGGCACAGATACGCAGTATTTT. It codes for CASSEAGRGTDTQYF. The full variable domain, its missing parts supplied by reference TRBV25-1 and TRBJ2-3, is EADIYQTPRYLVIGTGKKITLECSQTMGHDKMYWYQQDPGMELHLIHYSYGVNSTEKGDLSSESTVSRIRTEHFPLTLESARPSHTSQYLCASSEAGRGTDTQYFGPGTRLTVL.

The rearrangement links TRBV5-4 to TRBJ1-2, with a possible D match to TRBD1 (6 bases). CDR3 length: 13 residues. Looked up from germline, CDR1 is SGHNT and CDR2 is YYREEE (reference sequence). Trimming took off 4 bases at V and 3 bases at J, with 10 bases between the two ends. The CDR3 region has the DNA TGTGCCAGCAGCATAGGGGGGGACTATGGCTACACCTTC. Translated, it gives CASSIGGDYGYTF. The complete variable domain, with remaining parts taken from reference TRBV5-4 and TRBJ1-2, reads ETGVTQSPTHLIKTRGQQVTLRCSSQSGHNTVSWYQQALGQGPQFIFQYYREEENGRGNFPPRFSGLQFPNYSSELNVNALELDDSALYLCASSIGGDYGYTFGSGTRLTVV.

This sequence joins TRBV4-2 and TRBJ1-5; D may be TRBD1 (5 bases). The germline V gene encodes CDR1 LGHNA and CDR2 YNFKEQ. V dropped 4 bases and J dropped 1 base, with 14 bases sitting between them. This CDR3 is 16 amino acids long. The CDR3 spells CASSPGGTGSNQPQHF. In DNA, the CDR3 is TGTGCCAGCAGCCCAGGTGGGACTGGGAGCAATCAGCCCCAGCATTTT.

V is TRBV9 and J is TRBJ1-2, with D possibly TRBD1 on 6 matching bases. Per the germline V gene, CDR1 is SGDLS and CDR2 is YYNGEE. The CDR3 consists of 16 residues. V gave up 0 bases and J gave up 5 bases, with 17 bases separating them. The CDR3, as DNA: TGTGCCAGCAGCGTAGGAATCGCGGGGGCGGGGTATGGCTACACCTTC. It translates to CASSVGIAGAGYGYTF.

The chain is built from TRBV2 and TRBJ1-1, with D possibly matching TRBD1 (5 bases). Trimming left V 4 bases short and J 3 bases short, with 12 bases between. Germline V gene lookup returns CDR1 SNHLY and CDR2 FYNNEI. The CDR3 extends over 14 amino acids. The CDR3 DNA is TGTGCCAGCAGTGCTCTCGGGGGGTACACTGAAGCTTTCTTT. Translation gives CASSALGGYTEAFF. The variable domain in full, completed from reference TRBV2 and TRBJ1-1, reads EPEVTQTPSHQVTQMGQEVILRCVPISNHLYFYWYRQILGQKVEFLVSFYNNEISEKSEIFDDQFSVERPDGSNFTLKIRSTKLEDSAMYFCASSALGGYTEAFFGQGTRLTVV.

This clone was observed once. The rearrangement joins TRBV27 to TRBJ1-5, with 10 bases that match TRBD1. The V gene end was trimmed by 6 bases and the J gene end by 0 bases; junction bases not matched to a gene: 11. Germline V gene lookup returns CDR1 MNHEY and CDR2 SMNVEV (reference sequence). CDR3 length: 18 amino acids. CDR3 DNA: TGTGCCAGCAGACCAGGGCGGGACAGGGGATATAGCAATCAGCCCCAGCATTTT. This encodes CASRPGRDRGYSNQPQHF.

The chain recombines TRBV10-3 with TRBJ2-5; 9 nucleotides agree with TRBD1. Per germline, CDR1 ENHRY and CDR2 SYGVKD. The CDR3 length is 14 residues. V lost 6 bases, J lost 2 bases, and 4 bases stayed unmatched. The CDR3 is CAIRGTGLQETQYF. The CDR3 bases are TGTGCCATCAGGGGGACAGGGCTTCAAGAGACCCAGTACTTC.

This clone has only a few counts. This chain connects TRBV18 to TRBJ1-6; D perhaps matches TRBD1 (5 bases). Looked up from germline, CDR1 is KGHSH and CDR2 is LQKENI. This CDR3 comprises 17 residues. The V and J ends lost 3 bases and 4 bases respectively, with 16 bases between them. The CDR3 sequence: CASSPFVSDTYNSPLHF. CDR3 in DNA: TGTGCCAGCTCACCCTTCGTCTCGGACACTTATAATTCACCCCTCCACTTT.

CDR3 DNA: TGTGCCAGCAGCTTGGCAGACAGGGTAAACTATGGCTACACCTTC. It translates to CASSLADRVNYGYTF. The chain uses TRBV5-4 and TRBJ1-2; 7 nucleotides agree with TRBD1. The CDR3 spans 15 residues. The ends lost 0 bases at V and 2 bases at J; junction bases unmatched: 4. Germline values: CDR1 SGHNT, CDR2 YYREEE (reference sequence).

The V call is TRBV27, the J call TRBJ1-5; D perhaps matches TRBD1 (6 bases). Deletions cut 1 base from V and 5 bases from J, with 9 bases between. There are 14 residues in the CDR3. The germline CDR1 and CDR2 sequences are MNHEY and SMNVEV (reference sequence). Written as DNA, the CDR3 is TGTGCCAGCAGTTTATTGGCAGGGGATCAGCCCCAGCATTTT. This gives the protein CASSLLAGDQPQHF.

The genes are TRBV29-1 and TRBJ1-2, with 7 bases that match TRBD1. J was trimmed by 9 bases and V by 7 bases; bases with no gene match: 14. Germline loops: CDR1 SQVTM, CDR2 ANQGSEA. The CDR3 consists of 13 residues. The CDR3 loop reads CSAFIQGKRSYTF. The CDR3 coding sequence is TGCAGCGCCTTTATACAGGGGAAAAGGAGCTACACCTTC.

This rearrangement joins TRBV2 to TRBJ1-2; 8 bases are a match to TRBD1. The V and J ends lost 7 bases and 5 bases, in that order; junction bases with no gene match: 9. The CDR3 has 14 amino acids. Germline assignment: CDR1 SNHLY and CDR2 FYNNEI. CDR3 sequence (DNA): TGTGCCAGCACCTCGGACAGGGCGAGATATGGCTACACCTTC. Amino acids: CASTSDRARYGYTF.

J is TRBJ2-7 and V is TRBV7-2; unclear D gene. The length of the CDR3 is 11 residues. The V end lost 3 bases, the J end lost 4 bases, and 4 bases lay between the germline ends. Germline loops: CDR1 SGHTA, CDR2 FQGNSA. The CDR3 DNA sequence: TGTGCCAGCAGCTTGAGGTACGAGCAGTACTTC. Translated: CASSLRYEQYF. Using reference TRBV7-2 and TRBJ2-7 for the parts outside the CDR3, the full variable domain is GAGVSQSPSNKVTEKGKDVELRCDPISGHTALYWYRQSLGQGLEFLIYFQGNSAPDKSGLPSDRFSAERTGGSVSTLTIQRTQQEDSAVYLCASSLRYEQYFGPGTRLTVT.

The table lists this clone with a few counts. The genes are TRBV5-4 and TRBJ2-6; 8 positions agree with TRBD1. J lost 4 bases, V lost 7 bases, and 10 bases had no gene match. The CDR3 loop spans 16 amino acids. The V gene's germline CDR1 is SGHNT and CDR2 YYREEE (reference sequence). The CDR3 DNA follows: TGTGCCAGCTCCGTTCCAGGGGGCTCGGGGGCCAACGTCCTGACTTTC. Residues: CASSVPGGSGANVLTF.

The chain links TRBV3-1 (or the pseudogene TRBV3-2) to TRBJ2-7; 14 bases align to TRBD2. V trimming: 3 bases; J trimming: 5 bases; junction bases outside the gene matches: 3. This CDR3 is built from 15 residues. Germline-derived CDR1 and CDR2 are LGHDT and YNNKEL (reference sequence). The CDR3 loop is CASSQGTSGRDEQYF. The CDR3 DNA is TGTGCCAGCAGCCAGGGGACTAGCGGGAGAGACGAGCAGTACTTC.

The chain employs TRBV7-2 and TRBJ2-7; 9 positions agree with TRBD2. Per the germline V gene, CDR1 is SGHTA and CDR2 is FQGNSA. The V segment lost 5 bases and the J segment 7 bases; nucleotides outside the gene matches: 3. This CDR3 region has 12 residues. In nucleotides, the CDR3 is TGTGCCAGCAGCCTCCTAGCGGGAGAGCAGTACTTC. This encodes CASSLLAGEQYF.

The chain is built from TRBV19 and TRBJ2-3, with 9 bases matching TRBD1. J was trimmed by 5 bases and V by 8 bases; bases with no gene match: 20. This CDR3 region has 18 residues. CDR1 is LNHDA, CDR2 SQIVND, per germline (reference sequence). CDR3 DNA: TGTGCCAGTGGTTTGGTGGGACAGGGCCTAATAGGAGAAGATACGCAGTATTTT. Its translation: CASGLVGQGLIGEDTQYF.

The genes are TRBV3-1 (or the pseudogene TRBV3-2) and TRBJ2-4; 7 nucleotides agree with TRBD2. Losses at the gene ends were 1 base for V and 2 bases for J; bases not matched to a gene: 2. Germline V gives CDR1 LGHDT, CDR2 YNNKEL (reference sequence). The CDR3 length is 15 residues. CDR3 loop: CASSQVGTTKNIQYF. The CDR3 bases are TGTGCCAGCAGCCAAGTTGGGACTACCAAAAACATTCAGTACTTC.

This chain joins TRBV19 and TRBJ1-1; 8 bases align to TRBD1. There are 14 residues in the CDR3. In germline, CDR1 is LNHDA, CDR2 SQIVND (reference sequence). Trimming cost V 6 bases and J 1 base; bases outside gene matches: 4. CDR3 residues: CASRHGQGNTEAFF. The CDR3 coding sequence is TGTGCCAGTAGACACGGACAGGGGAACACTGAAGCTTTCTTT. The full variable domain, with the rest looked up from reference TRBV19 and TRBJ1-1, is DGGITQSPKYLFRKEGQNVTLSCEQNLNHDAMYWYRQDPGQGLRLIYYSQIVNDFQKGDIAEGYSVSREKKESFPLTVTSAQKNPTAFYLCASRHGQGNTEAFFGQGTRLTVV.

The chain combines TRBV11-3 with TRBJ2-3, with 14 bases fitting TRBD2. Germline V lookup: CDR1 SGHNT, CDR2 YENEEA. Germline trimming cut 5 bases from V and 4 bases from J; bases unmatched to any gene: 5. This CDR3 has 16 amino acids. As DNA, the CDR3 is TGTGCCAGCAGCCAGCGGACTAGCGGGAGGTCAGATACGCAGTATTTT. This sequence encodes CASSQRTSGRSDTQYF.

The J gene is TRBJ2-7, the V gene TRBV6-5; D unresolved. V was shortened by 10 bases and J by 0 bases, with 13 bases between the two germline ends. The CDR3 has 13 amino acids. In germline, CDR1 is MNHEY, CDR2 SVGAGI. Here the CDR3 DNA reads TGTGCCATCCTTGACACGAACTCCTACGAGCAGTACTTC. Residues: CAILDTNSYEQYF.

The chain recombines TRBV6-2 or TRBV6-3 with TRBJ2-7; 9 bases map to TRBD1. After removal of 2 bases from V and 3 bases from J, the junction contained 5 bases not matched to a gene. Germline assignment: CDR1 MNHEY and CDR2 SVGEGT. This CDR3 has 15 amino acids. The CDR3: CASSYGDRADYEQYF. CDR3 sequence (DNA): TGTGCCAGCAGTTACGGGGACAGGGCGGACTACGAGCAGTACTTC.

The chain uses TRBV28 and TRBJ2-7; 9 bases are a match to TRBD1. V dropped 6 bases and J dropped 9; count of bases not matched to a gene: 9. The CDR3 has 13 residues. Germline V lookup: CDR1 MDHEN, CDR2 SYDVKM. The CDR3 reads CASSPTGGPRQYF. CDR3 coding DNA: TGTGCCAGCAGCCCTACAGGGGGCCCGCGGCAGTACTTC.

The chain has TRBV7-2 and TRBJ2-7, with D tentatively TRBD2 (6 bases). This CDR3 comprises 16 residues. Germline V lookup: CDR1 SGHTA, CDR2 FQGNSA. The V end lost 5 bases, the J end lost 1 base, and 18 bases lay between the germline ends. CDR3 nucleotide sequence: TGTGCCAGCAGCACTAGCTGGACGGGTGCGTCCTACGAGCAGTACTTC. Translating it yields CASSTSWTGASYEQYF.

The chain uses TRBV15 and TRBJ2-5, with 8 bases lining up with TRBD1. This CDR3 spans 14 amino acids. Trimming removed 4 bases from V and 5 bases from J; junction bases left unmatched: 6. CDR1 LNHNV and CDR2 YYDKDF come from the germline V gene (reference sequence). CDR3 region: CATSKGQGRETQYF. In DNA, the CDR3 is TGTGCCACCAGCAAAGGACAGGGAAGGGAGACCCAGTACTTC.

In nucleotides, the CDR3 is TGTGCCAGCAGCTACAGTACGTTGGGGCCCCAGCATTTT. Translating gives CASSYSTLGPQHF. The chain carries TRBV7-2 and TRBJ1-5; D remains ambiguous. The CDR3 extends over 13 amino acids. Germline assignment: CDR1 SGHTA and CDR2 FQGNSA. V gave up 4 bases and J gave up 9 bases, with 13 bases separating them.

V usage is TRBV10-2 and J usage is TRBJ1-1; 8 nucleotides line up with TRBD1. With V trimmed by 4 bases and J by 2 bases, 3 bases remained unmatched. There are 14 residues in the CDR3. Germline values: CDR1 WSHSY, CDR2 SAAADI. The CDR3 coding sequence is TGCGCCAGCAGTGTGGACAGGGCAAACACTGAAGCTTTCTTT. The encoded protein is CASSVDRANTEAFF.